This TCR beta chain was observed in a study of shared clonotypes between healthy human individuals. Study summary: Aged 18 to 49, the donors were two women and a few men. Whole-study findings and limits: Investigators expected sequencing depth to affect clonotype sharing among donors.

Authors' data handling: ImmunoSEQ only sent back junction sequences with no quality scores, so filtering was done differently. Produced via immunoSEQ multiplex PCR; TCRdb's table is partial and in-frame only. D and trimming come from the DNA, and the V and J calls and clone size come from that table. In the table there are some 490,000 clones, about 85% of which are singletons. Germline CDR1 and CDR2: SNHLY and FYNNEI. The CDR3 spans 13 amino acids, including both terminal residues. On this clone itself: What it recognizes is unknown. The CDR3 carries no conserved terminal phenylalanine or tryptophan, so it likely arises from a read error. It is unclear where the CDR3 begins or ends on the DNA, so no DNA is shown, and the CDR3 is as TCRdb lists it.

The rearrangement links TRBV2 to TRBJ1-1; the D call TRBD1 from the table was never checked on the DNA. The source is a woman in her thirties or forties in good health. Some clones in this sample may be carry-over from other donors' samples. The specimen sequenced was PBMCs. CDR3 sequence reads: CASSVSTNTEAFS.